The present T cell receptor beta chain was sequenced within a study of tumor-infiltrating lymphocytes in primary liver carcinoma. As regards this clonotype: The target antigen is unknown.

Germline V lookup: CDR1 LGHNA, CDR2 YNFKEQ. The CDR3 runs to 15 residues. Trimming removed 3 bases from V and 0 bases from J, with 9 bases in between. A constant-region primer served to make TCR beta cDNA from roughly 500 ng total RNA. TCR beta libraries came from three nested multiplex PCR rounds using slightly modified ARM-PCR. For around 9 cycles apiece, the opening two PCR rounds ran with TRBV1-TRBV30 forward primers and a C-beta reverse primer. Each CDR3 protein gets one entry after TCRdb re-called the multiplex PCR reads with MiXCR. The repertoire holds some 190,000 distinct CDR3 sequences, with over 45% as singletons. Findings of the study overall: Bulk, unsorted sampling meant CD4+ and CD8+ repertoires went uncompared.

Unsorted whole blood supplied the blood RNA, and germline DNA was isolated too. The sequenced sample consisted of peripheral blood. The sequence was collected from a man in his forties with primary liver carcinoma and hepatitis B virus infection. This chain joins TRBV4-2 and TRBJ1-5, with a tentative D call TRBD1 (5 bases). The CDR3 sequence: CASSQTGGSNQPQHF. The CDR3 region has the DNA TGTGCCAGCAGCCAGACTGGGGGTAGCAATCAGCCCCAGCATTTT.